This T cell receptor beta chain was identified in a study of blood T cell repertoires in COVID-19. Study summary: The cDNA or gDNA used as material had been derived from T cells, B-cell-depleted T cells, or PBMCs.

Original analysis: Amplification of reference gene primers provided the estimated nucleated cell counts. Profiling relied on immunoSEQ multiplex PCR, and the TCRdb table lists in-frame clones only, not all of them. V and J calls plus clone size are reproduced from that table; the DNA served to infer D and trimming. The sample records 200,000 to 250,000 clones, 84% being singletons. Germline lookup yields CDR1 MNHEY and CDR2 SVGEGT. V lost 0 bases and J 7 bases, leaving 15 bases between the germline ends. This CDR3 is built from 15 residues. Donors were grouped by their self-reported clinical history. The sequenced material came from PBMCs or T cells enriched from blood (not recorded which). This TCR was sampled from a man in his fifties or sixties who had recovered from COVID-19. The chain joins TRBV6-2 or TRBV6-3 to TRBJ1-1; D is perhaps TRBD1 (5 bases). The CDR3 region is CASSYSTGAGGEAFF. The CDR3 DNA follows: TGTGCCAGCAGTTACTCGACTGGGGCGGGAGGTGAAGCTTTCTTT.